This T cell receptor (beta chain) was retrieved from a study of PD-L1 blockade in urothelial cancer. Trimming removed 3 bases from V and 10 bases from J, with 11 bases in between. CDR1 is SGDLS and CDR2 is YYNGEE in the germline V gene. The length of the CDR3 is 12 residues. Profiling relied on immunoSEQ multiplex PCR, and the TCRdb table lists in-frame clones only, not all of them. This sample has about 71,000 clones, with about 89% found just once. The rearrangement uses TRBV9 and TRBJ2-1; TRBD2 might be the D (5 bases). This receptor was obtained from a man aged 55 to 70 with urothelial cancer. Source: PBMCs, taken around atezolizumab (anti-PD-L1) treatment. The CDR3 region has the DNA TGTGCCAGCAGCGATGGACTTTCAGAGCAGTTCTTC. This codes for CASSDGLSEQFF.